This TCR beta chain stems from a study of T cell changes during pregnancy in multiple sclerosis. CDR3 length: 14 amino acids. CDR1 and CDR2 (germline): SQVTM, ANQGSEA. V was pared by 7 bases and J by 0 bases, with 5 bases of the junction left unmatched. Only in-frame clones appear in the TCRdb table, and some are missing; sequencing was by immunoSEQ multiplex PCR. The data hold about 46,000 clones, with 90% to 95% observed a single time. Specimen: CD8+ T cells from peripheral blood mononuclear cells, collected in the first trimester of pregnancy. This chain joins TRBV29-1 and TRBJ2-1, with 8 bases aligning to TRBD2. This sequence was found in a female donor with multiple sclerosis, enrolled in a pregnancy study. The CDR3 protein is CSGVSGSSYNEQFF. As DNA, the CDR3 is TGCAGCGGGGTAAGCGGGAGCTCCTACAATGAGCAGTTCTTC.